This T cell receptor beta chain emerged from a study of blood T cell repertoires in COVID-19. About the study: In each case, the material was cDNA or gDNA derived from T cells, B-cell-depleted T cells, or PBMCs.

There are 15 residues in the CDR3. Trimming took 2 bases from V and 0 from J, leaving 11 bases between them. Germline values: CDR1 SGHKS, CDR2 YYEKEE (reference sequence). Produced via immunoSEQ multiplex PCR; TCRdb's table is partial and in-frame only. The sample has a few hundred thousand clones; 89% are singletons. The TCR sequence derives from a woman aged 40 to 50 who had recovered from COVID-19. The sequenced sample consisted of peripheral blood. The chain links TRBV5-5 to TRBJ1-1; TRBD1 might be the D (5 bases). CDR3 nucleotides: TGTGCCAGCAGCTTCCGACAGACAATGAACACTGAAGCTTTCTTT. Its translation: CASSFRQTMNTEAFF. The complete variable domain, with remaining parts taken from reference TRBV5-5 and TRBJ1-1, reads DAGVTQSPTHLIKTRGQQVTLRCSPISGHKSVSWYQQVLGQGPQFIFQYYEKEERGRGNFPDRFSARQFPNYSSELNVNALLLGDSALYLCASSFRQTMNTEAFFGQGTRLTVV.